The T cell receptor beta chain described here comes from a study of T cell responses to AZD1222 COVID-19 vaccine. Overall study results and limits: The donors showed a predominance of white British ancestry and of females, with possible underestimation of clonal diversity. Dominant at 160-218 and 743-854, vaccine-associated CD4 TCRs also spanned spike.

Profiled with immunoSEQ multiplex PCR; TCRdb holds only in-frame clones, not every one. The sample has about 75,000 clones; roughly 91% are singletons. With regard to this clone: The antigen is undetermined.

The receptor was isolated from an adult who received the AZD1222 COVID-19 vaccine. Sequences were derived from peripheral blood, sampled 28 days after the second AZD1222 dose.

The CDR3 region is CASTAGTGEGYTF. CDR3 nucleotides: TGTGCCAGTACGGCCGGGACAGGGGAAGGCTACACCTTC. This rearrangement joins TRBV2 to TRBJ1-2; 10 positions match TRBD1. CDR1 is SNHLY, CDR2 FYNNEI, per germline. V lost 9 bases to trimming and J lost 8 bases; unmatched junction nucleotides: 9. The CDR3 is 13 amino acids. Looking up the rest from reference TRBV2 and TRBJ1-2 gives the full variable domain: EPEVTQTPSHQVTQMGQEVILRCVPISNHLYFYWYRQILGQKVEFLVSFYNNEISEKSEIFDDQFSVERPDGSNFTLKIRSTKLEDSAMYFCASTAGTGEGYTFGSGTRLTVV.